This T cell receptor (beta chain) was recorded in a study of T cells in Graves' hyperthyroidism and ophthalmopathy. The CDR3 totals 16 residues. V lost 1 base to trimming and J lost 0 bases, with 10 bases between them. CDR1 and CDR2 from the germline V gene are MNHNS and SASEGT. This clonotype has ten or more counts. Amplification of TCR beta CDR3 regions used RNA as the template. The TCR CDR3 was amplified in a first-round RT-PCR using the HTBI primer set. TCRdb fed the multiplex PCR reads into MiXCR, producing one record per CDR3 protein. This table has 250,000 to 400,000 distinct CDR3 sequences, approximately 14% appearing once.

This TCR derives from a woman aged 40 to 50 with Graves' ophthalmopathy. The J gene is TRBJ2-4, the V gene TRBV6-1; D remains ambiguous. The sample taken for sequencing was blood. The CDR3 region has the DNA TGTGCCAGCAGTGAAGAACAGATATTAGCCAAAAACATTCAGTACTTC. Protein sequence: CASSEEQILAKNIQYF.